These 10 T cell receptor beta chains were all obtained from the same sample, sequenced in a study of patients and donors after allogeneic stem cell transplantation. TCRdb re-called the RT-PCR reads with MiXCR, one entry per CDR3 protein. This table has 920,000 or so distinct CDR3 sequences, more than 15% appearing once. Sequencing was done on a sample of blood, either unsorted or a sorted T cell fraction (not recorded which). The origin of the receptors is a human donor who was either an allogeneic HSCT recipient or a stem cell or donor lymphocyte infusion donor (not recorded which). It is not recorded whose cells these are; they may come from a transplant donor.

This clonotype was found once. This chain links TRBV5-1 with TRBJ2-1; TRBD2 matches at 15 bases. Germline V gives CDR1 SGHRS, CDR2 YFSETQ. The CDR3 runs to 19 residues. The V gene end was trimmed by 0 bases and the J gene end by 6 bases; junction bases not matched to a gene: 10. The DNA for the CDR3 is TGCGCCAGCAGCTTGGCGAGGACTAGCGGGAGGGCCCCGAGCAATGAGCAGTTCTTC. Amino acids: CASSLARTSGRAPSNEQFF.

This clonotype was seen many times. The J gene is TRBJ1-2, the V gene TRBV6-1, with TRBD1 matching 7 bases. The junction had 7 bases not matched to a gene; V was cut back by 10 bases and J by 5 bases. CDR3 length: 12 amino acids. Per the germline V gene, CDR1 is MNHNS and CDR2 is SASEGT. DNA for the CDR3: TGTGCCACCAAAACAGGGGCATATGGCTACACCTTC. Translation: CATKTGAYGYTF.

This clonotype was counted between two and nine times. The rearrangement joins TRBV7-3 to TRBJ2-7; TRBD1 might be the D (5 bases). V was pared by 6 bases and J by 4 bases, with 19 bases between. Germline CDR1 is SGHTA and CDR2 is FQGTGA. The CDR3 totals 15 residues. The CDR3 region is CASSSAGGRAYEQYF. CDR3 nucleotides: TGTGCCAGCAGTTCGGCAGGTGGCAGGGCTTACGAGCAGTACTTC.

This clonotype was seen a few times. CDR3 amino acids: CASSWGKGFSYNEQFF. The CDR3 DNA reads TGTGCCAGCAGCTGGGGGAAGGGTTTCTCTTACAATGAGCAGTTCTTC. The V and J genes are TRBV5-6 and TRBJ2-1; D possibly matches TRBD1 or TRBD2 (5 bases each). With 3 bases removed from V and 4 bases from J, the gap between germline ends came to 17 bases. Germline V gene lookup returns CDR1 SGHDT and CDR2 YYEEEE. This CDR3 region has 16 residues. The complete variable domain, with remaining parts taken from reference TRBV5-6 and TRBJ2-1, reads DAGVTQSPTHLIKTRGQQVTLRCSPKSGHDTVSWYQQALGQGPQFIFQYYEEEERQRGNFPDRFSGHQFPNYSSELNVNALLLGDSALYLCASSWGKGFSYNEQFFGPGTRLTVL.

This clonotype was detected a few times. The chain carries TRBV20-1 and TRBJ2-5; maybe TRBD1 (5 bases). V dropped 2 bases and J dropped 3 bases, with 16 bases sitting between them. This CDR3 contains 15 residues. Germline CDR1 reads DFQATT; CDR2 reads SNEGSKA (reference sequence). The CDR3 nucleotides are TGCAGTGCTAGAAAGGCAGGGATTATGGAAGAGACCCAGTACTTC. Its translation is CSARKAGIMEETQYF.

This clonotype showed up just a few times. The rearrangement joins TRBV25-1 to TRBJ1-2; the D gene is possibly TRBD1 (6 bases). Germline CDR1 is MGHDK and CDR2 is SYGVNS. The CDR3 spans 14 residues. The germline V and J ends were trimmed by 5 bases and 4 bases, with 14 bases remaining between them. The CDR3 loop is CASSQTGPAYGYTF. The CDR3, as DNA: TGTGCCAGCAGTCAAACAGGGCCTGCCTATGGCTACACCTTC.

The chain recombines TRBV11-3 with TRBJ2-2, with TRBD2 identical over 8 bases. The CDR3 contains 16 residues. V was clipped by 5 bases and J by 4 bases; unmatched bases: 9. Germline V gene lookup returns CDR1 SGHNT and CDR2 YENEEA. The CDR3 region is CASSPEPGGSTGELFF. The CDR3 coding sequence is TGTGCCAGCAGCCCAGAGCCGGGAGGGTCCACCGGGGAGCTGTTTTTT.

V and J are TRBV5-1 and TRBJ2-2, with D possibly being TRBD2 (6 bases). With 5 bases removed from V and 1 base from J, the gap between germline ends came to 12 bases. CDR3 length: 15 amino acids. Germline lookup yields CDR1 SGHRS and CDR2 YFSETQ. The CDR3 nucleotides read TGCGCCAGCAGAGTAGCGGCCCTGAACACCGGGGAGCTGTTTTTT. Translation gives CASRVAALNTGELFF.

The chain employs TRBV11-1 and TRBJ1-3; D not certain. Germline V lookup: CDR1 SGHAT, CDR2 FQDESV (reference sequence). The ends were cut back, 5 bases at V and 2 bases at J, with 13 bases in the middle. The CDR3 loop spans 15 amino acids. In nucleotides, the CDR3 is TGTGCCAGCAGCCGATCATCGGGTCCTGGAAACACCATATATTTT. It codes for CASSRSSGPGNTIYF. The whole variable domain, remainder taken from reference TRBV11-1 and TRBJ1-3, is EAEVAQSPRYKITEKSQAVAFWCDPISGHATLYWYRQILGQGPELLVQFQDESVVDDSQLPKDRFSAERLKGVDSTLKIQPAELGDSAMYLCASSRSSGPGNTIYFGEGSWLTVV.

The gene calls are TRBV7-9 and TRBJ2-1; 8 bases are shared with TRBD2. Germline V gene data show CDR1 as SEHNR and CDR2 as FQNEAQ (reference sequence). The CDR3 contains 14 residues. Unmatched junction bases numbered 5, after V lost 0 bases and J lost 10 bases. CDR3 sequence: CASSLAEVAGEQFF. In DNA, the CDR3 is TGTGCCAGCAGCTTAGCGGAGGTAGCGGGGGAGCAGTTCTTC. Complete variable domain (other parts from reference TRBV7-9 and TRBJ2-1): DTGVSQNPRHKITKRGQNVTFRCDPISEHNRLYWYRQTLGQGPEFLTYFQNEAQLEKSRLLSDRFSAERPKGSFSTLEIQRTEQGDSAMYLCASSLAEVAGEQFFGPGTRLTVL.